A selection of T cell receptor beta chains follows, all from one sample in a study of TIL therapy for anti-PD-1-resistant metastatic lung cancer. Some clones are missing from TCRdb's copy, which holds only in-frame ones; the method was immunoSEQ multiplex PCR. The sample has about 52,000 clones; around 80% are singletons. This material consisted of blood, taken at baseline. These receptors originate from a woman aged 30-79 years with non-small cell lung cancer. CDR3s include the opening cysteine and the closing phenylalanine or tryptophan. Each record gives: V gene, D gene, clone size, J gene, CDR3 protein, CDR3 DNA. A D gene is named only where the DNA matches it firmly. Clone size is stated in some rows and not others, as once, few, many or a class when expanded.

TRBV7-8	TRBD1	-	TRBJ1-4	CASSPGGQGTSTNEKLFF	TGTGCCAGCAGCCCCGGGGGACAGGGAACCTCAACTAATGAAAAACTGTTTTTT
TRBV28	-	-	TRBJ2-7	CASSTPEAGEYF	TGTGCCAGCAGTACCCCCGAGGCGGGTGAGTACTTC
TRBV28	-	-	TRBJ2-2	CASSSPGGTTGELFF	TGTGCCAGCAGTTCCCCCGGCGGGACTACCGGGGAGCTGTTTTTT
TRBV11-2	-	once	TRBJ2-1	CASSIVGGEQFF	TGTGCCAGCAGTATCGTGGGGGGTGAGCAGTTCTTC
TRBV7-9	-	-	TRBJ2-5	CASSRYGDQETQYF	TGTGCCAGCAGCCGATACGGGGACCAAGAGACCCAGTACTTC
TRBV4-2	-	-	TRBJ1-5	CASSLELNQPQHF	TGTGCCAGCAGCTTGGAGCTGAATCAGCCCCAGCATTTT
TRBV5-1	-	-	TRBJ2-6	CASSLIGAQAGSGANVLTF	TGCGCCAGCAGCCTAATAGGAGCGCAGGCTGGCTCTGGGGCCAACGTCCTGACTTTC
TRBV28	TRBD1	-	TRBJ1-2	CASSLWTGEGYTF	TGTGCCAGCAGTTTATGGACAGGGGAGGGCTACACCTTC
TRBV27	TRBD1	once	TRBJ2-7	CASSSVRLPGQGAEEQYF	TGTGCCAGCAGTTCAGTTAGGCTCCCGGGACAGGGGGCGGAGGAGCAGTACTTC
TRBV7-9	-	once	TRBJ2-5	CASRPGTHLAQETQYF	TGTGCCAGCAGACCCGGGACCCACCTCGCCCAAGAGACCCAGTACTTC
TRBV28	TRBD1	-	TRBJ2-5	CASSLRQGAETQYF	TGTGCCAGCAGTCTCCGACAGGGGGCAGAGACCCAGTACTTC
TRBV19	TRBD1	-	TRBJ2-2	CASRGTGATGELFF	TGTGCCAGCCGAGGGACAGGGGCCACCGGGGAGCTGTTTTTT
TRBV18	-	-	TRBJ2-1	CASSWGQDNEQFF	TGTGCCAGCTCATGGGGGCAAGACAATGAGCAGTTCTTC
TRBV7-2	-	-	TRBJ2-7	CASSSPRGTLAYEQYF	TGTGCCAGCAGCTCCCCACGGGGGACACTTGCCTACGAGCAGTACTTC
TRBV4-1	-	-	TRBJ2-3	CASSQGLGPDTQYF	TGCGCCAGCAGCCAGGGCCTGGGCCCAGATACGCAGTATTTT
TRBV28	TRBD2	once	TRBJ2-7	CATTGGTSGRQQYF	TGTGCCACCACCGGGGGGACTAGCGGGAGGCAACAGTACTTC
TRBV10-1	-	-	TRBJ2-1	CASSSAPGGGNYNEQFF	TGCGCCAGCAGTTCCGCACCTGGGGGAGGTAACTACAATGAGCAGTTCTTC
TRBV7-2	-	-	TRBJ1-3	CASSILPSTGIGNTIYF	TGTGCCAGCAGTATTCTTCCCTCAACAGGGATAGGAAACACCATATATTTT
TRBV14	-	few	TRBJ2-1	CASSPPGVAAYNEQFF	TGTGCCAGCAGCCCTCCCGGGGTAGCGGCGTACAATGAGCAGTTCTTC
TRBV4-1	TRBD1	-	TRBJ1-2	CASSQDPGGNGYTF	TGCGCCAGCAGCCAAGACCCAGGGGGGAATGGCTACACCTTC
TRBV7-8	-	once	TRBJ1-5	CASSSARGVSNQPQHF	TGTGCCAGCAGCTCCGCCCGGGGGGTAAGCAATCAGCCCCAGCATTTT
TRBV15	-	once	TRBJ1-1	CATSRDQGSEAFF	TGTGCCACCAGCAGAGATCAGGGGTCTGAAGCTTTCTTT
TRBV11-3	-	-	TRBJ1-6	CASSVGGGQSPLHF	TGTGCCAGCAGCGTAGGGGGGGGCCAATCACCCCTCCACTTT
TRBV2	TRBD1	-	TRBJ2-7	CASSRTGYEQYF	TGTGCCAGCAGTAGGACAGGTTACGAGCAGTACTTC
TRBV27	TRBD1	-	TRBJ2-1	CASSWGTGINNEQFF	TGTGCCAGCAGTTGGGGGACAGGGATCAACAATGAGCAGTTCTTC